The T cell receptor (beta chain) described here comes from a study of human T cells and chemical hapten exposure. Background on the study: TCR yields per sample varied, mainly owing to small pooled library volume differences.

TCRdb reprocessed the RACE reads via MiXCR and lists one record per CDR3 protein. In the table there are tens of thousands of distinct CDR3 sequences, under 11% of which are singletons. This clonotype was recorded at least ten times. What it binds is not known. Whole-study results and caveats: The number of TCRs over 1 in 1000 frequency stayed unchanged after DPC. A positive correlation with patch test score was found for PT1 expanded TCR counts.

Time point here: patch test 2, 6 weeks after DPC sensitization. Noted treatment: therapeutic diphenylcyclopropenone sensitization with weekly scalp DPC. The TCR was taken from a woman in her 50s with alopecia areata. Some clones in this sample may be carry-over from other donors' samples. The sample consisted of whole blood, taken in connection with sensitization to the hapten diphenylcyclopropenone (DPC).

CDR3 residues: CSVAPGLALSSYEQYF. CDR3 sequence (DNA): TGCAGCGTTGCTCCGGGACTAGCGTTAAGCTCCTACGAGCAGTACTTC. The chain combines TRBV29-1 with TRBJ2-7, with TRBD2 identical over 10 bases. V lost 4 bases and J lost 0; bases outside the gene matches: 9. The CDR3 covers 16 residues. The germline V gene encodes CDR1 SQVTM and CDR2 ANQGSEA.